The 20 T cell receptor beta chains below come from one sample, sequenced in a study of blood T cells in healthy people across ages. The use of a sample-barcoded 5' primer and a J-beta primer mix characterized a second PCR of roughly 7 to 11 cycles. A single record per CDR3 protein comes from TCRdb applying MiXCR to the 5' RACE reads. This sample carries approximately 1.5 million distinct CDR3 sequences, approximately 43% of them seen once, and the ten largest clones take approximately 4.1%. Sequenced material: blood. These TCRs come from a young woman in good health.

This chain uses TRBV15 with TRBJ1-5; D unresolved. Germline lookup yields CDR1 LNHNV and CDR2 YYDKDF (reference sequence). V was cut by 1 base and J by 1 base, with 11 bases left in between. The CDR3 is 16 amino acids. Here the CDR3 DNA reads TGTGCCACCAGCAGAGGGAGAGTATGGAGCAATCAGCCCCAGCATTTT. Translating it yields CATSRGRVWSNQPQHF.

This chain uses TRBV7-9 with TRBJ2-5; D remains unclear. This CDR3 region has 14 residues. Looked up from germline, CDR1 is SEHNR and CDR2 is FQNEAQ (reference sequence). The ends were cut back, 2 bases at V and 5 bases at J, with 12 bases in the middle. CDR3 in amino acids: CASSLMSLRETQYF. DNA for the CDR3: TGTGCCAGCAGCTTAATGTCCCTCCGGGAGACCCAGTACTTC. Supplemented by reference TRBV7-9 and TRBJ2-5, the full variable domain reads DTGVSQNPRHKITKRGQNVTFRCDPISEHNRLYWYRQTLGQGPEFLTYFQNEAQLEKSRLLSDRFSAERPKGSFSTLEIQRTEQGDSAMYLCASSLMSLRETQYFGPGTRLLVL.

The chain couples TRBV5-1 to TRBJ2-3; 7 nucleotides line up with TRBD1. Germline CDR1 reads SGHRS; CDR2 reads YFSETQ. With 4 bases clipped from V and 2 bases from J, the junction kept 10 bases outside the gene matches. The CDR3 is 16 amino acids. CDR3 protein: CASSLDRQGITDTQYF. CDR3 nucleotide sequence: TGCGCCAGCAGCCTAGACAGACAGGGAATCACAGATACGCAGTATTTT.

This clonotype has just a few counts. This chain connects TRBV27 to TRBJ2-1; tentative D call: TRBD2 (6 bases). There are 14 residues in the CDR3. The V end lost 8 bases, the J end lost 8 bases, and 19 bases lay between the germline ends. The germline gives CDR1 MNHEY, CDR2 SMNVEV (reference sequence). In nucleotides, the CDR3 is TGTGCCAGCTCTGGGGGACTGGCATGGTATGAGCAGTTCTTC. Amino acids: CASSGGLAWYEQFF.

CDR3 in amino acids: CSVDQDRVGWDGYTF. In DNA, the CDR3 is TGCAGCGTTGACCAGGACAGGGTGGGTTGGGATGGCTACACCTTC. This chain links TRBV29-1 with TRBJ1-2; 8 bases are shared with TRBD1. V lost 3 bases, J lost 6 bases, and 12 bases stayed unmatched. CDR3 length equals 15 residues. Looked up from germline, CDR1 is SQVTM and CDR2 is ANQGSEA.

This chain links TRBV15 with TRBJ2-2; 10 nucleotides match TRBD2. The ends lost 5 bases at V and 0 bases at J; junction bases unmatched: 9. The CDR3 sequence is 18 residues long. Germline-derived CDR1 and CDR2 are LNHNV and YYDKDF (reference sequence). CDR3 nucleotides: TGTGCCACCAGCCTAGGACTAGCGGAAACCCCGAACACCGGGGAGCTGTTTTTT. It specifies CATSLGLAETPNTGELFF. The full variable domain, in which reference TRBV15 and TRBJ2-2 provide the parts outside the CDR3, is DAMVIQNPRYQVTQFGKPVTLSCSQTLNHNVMYWYQQKSSQAPKLLFHYYDKDFNNEADTPDNFQSRRPNTSFCFLDIRSPGLGDTAMYLCATSLGLAETPNTGELFFGEGSRLTVL.

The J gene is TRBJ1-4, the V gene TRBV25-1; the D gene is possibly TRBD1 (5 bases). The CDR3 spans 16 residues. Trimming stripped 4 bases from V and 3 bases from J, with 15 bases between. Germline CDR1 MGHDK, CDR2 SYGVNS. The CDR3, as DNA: TGTGCCAGCAGTGCTGCTGGGGGAGGGGCTAATGAAAAACTGTTTTTT. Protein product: CASSAAGGGANEKLFF.

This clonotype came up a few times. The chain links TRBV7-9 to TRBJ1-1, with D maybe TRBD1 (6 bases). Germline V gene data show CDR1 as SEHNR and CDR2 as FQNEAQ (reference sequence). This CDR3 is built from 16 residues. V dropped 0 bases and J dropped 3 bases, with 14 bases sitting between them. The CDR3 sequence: CASSLATGPLDTEAFF. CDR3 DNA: TGTGCCAGCAGCTTAGCGACAGGTCCCCTAGACACTGAAGCTTTCTTT.

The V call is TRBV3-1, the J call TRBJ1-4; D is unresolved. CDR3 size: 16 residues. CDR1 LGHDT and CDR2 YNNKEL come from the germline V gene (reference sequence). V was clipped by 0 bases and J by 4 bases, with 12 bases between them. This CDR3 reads CASSQDSSAFNEKLFF. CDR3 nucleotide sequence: TGTGCCAGCAGCCAAGATTCGAGCGCCTTTAATGAAAAACTGTTTTTT.

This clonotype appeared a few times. CDR3 sequence: CSASPSWSGDTQYF. The DNA for the CDR3 is TGCAGTGCTAGTCCGAGCTGGAGTGGAGATACGCAGTATTTT. The chain links TRBV20-1 to TRBJ2-3, with D hard to call. Germline lookup yields CDR1 DFQATT and CDR2 SNEGSKA (reference sequence). Between the trimmed V and J ends, which lost 3 bases and 5 bases, there was a span of 15 bases. The CDR3 is 14 amino acids.

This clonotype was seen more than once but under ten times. CDR3 DNA: TGTGCCAGCAGCCCGACAGAGAGGACTGAAGCTTTCTTT. It encodes CASSPTERTEAFF. The chain couples TRBV12-3 or TRBV12-4 to TRBJ1-1; perhaps TRBD1 as D (5 bases). This CDR3 has 13 residues. V shed 6 bases and J shed 5 bases, with 13 bases lying between them.

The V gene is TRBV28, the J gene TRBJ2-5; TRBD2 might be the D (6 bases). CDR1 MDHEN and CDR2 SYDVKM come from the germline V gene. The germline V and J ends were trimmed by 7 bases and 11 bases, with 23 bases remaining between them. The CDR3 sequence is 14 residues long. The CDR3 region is CASTSASANYGQYF. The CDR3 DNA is TGTGCCAGCACCAGCGCTAGCGCGAACTACGGGCAGTACTTC.

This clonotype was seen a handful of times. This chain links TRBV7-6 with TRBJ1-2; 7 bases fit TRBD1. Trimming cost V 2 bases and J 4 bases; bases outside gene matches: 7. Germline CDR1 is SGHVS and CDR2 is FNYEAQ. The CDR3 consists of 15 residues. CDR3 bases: TGTGCCAGCAGCTTAATACAGGGGCCGATCTATGGCTACACCTTC. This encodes CASSLIQGPIYGYTF.

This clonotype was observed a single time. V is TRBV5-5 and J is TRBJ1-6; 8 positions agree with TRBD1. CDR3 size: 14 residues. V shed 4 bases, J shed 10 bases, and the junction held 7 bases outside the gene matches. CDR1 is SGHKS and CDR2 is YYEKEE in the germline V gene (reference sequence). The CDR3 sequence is CASSQGQGESPLHF. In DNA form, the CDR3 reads TGTGCCAGCAGCCAAGGACAGGGAGAATCACCCCTCCACTTT.

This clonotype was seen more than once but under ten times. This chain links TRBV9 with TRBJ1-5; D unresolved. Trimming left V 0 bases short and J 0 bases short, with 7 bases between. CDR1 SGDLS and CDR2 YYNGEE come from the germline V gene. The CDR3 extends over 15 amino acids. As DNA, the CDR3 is TGTGCCAGCAGCGTAGGGCTGAATAGCAATCAGCCCCAGCATTTT. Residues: CASSVGLNSNQPQHF. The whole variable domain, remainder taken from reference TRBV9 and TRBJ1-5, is DSGVTQTPKHLITATGQRVTLRCSPRSGDLSVYWYQQSLDQGLQFLIQYYNGEERAKGNILERFSAQQFPDLHSELNLSSLELGDSALYFCASSVGLNSNQPQHFGDGTRLSIL.

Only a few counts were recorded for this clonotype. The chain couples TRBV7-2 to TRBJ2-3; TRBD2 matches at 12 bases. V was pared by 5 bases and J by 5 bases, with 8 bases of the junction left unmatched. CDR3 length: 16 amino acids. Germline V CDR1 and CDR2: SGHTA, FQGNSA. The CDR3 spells CASSQRLAGALDTQYF. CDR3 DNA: TGTGCCAGCAGCCAACGACTAGCGGGAGCTTTAGATACGCAGTATTTT.

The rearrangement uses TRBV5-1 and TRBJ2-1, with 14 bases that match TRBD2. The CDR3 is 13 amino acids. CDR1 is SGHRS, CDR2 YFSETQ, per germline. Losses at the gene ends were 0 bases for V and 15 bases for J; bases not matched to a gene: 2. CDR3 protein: CASSLAGTSGGFF. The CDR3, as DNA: TGCGCCAGCAGCTTGGCTGGGACTAGCGGGGGGTTCTTC.

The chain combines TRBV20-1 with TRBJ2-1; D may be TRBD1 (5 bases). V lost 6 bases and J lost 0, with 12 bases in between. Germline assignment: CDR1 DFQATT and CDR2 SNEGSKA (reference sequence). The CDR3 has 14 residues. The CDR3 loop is CSAGHPSSYNEQFF. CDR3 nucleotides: TGCAGTGCCGGACACCCGAGCTCCTACAATGAGCAGTTCTTC.

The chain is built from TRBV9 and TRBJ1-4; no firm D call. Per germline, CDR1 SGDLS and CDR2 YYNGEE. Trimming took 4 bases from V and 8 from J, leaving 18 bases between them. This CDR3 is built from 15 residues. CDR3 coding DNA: TGTGCCAGCAGCCTTACAGCGGACTTAGGCGAAAAACTGTTTTTT. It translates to CASSLTADLGEKLFF.

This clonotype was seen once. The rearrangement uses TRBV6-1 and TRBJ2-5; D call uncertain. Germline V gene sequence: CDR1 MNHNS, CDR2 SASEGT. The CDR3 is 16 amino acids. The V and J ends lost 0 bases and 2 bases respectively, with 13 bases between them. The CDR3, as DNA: TGTGCCAGCAGTGAAGCGTCTCCACTACGACAAGAGACCCAGTACTTC. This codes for CASSEASPLRQETQYF.